These 14 T cell receptor beta chains share one sample of origin, sequenced in a study of blood T cell repertoires in COVID-19 (dated by TCRdb to the early 2020s). The library was obtained by the immunoSEQ multiplex PCR assay. TCRdb obtained this table from immuneACCESS and retained in-frame rearrangements with V and J assigned. These tables miss some clones; where compared with another copy, unresolved V genes account for less than half of the shortfall, and the remainder is unexplained. This sample comprises about 45,000 clones, roughly nine tenths of them detected only once. 9.2% of the sample comes from the top ten. Input material: peripheral blood. The receptors come from a human donor in a cohort sampled during active COVID-19.

This chain connects TRBV10-3 to TRBJ1-1; tentative D call: TRBD1 (6 bases). Germline loops: CDR1 ENHRY, CDR2 SYGVKD. CDR3 length: 15 amino acids. The V gene lost 3 bases and the J gene lost 1 base, with 12 bases spanning the gap. The CDR3 loop reads CAISEYQTGNTEAFF. CDR3 DNA: TGTGCCATCAGTGAATATCAGACAGGGAACACTGAAGCTTTCTTT.

The chain has TRBV3-1 (or the pseudogene TRBV3-2) and TRBJ1-5, with D perhaps TRBD1 (6 bases). Germline assignment: CDR1 LGHDT and CDR2 YNNKEL (reference sequence). The CDR3 has 15 residues. V lost 4 bases to trimming and J lost 5 bases, with 15 bases between them. The DNA for the CDR3 is TGTGCCAGCAGCCCTTGGGGTAACAGGGATCAGCCCCAGCATTTT. Translated, it gives CASSPWGNRDQPQHF.

This clone was counted only a few times. The chain uses TRBV19 and TRBJ1-1; D gene ambiguous. V gave up 3 bases and J gave up 5 bases, with 10 bases separating them. This CDR3 comprises 13 residues. Germline V CDR1 and CDR2: LNHDA, SQIVND (reference sequence). This chain's CDR3 is CASSMIGRTEAFF. CDR3 DNA sequence: TGTGCCAGTAGTATGATAGGGAGGACTGAAGCTTTCTTT.

The rearrangement links TRBV25-1 to TRBJ1-3; weak D call: TRBD1 (5 bases). The CDR3 loop spans 15 amino acids. Germline assignment: CDR1 MGHDK and CDR2 SYGVNS. Trimming took off 3 bases at V and 4 bases at J, with 13 bases between the two ends. The DNA of the CDR3 is TGTGCCAGCAGTGATCCTGGGCAGGGAGGAAACACCATATATTTT. It is translated as CASSDPGQGGNTIYF.

CDR3 DNA sequence: TGTGCCTGGAGCCGGGACATGGGAAACACCATATATTTT. Translating gives CAWSRDMGNTIYF. V and J are TRBV30 and TRBJ1-3, with a tentative D call TRBD1 (6 bases). The V end was cut by 3 bases, the J end by 4 bases, with 10 bases between. From germline, CDR1 is GTSNPN and CDR2 SVGIG (reference sequence). The CDR3 runs to 13 residues.

J is TRBJ1-2 and V is TRBV12-3 or TRBV12-4, with D unclear. V lost 3 bases and J lost 4, with 6 bases in between. The CDR3 consists of 12 residues. In DNA, the CDR3 is TGTGCCAGCAGTTTCGACATCTATGGCTACACCTTC. This sequence encodes CASSFDIYGYTF.

In the case of this clone: Mismatch with germline at one junction end may stem from a read error. The rearrangement links TRBV5-6 to TRBJ2-7, with D perhaps matching TRBD1 (5 bases). This CDR3 has 11 residues. CDR1 is SGHDT and CDR2 is YYEEEE in the germline V gene. The CDR3 spells CASSFGQGQDF. The CDR3 DNA reads TGTGCCAGCAGCTTTGGGCAGGGCCAAGACTTC.

The chain links TRBV4-1 to TRBJ2-3; 10 nucleotides match TRBD2. The CDR3 covers 14 residues. CDR1 MGHRA and CDR2 YSYEKL come from the germline V gene. The V segment lost 1 base and the J segment 14 bases; nucleotides outside the gene matches: 9. This chain's CDR3 is CASSQGVAGGLLYF. The CDR3 DNA reads TGCGCCAGCAGCCAAGGGGTAGCGGGGGGCCTCCTGTATTTT.

V gene TRBV28 combines with J gene TRBJ1-2; 7 bases map to TRBD1. V dropped 6 bases and J dropped 8; count of bases not matched to a gene: 12. Germline lookup yields CDR1 MDHEN and CDR2 SYDVKM. This CDR3 is 14 amino acids long. CDR3 sequence: CASRIKALGGGYTF. The CDR3 nucleotides read TGTGCCAGCAGAATTAAAGCGTTAGGGGGCGGCTACACCTTC.

V is TRBV30 and J is TRBJ1-5, with TRBD1 matching over 7 bases. This CDR3 is built from 15 residues. Germline V gene lookup returns CDR1 GTSNPN and CDR2 SVGIG (reference sequence). Germline trimming cut 2 bases from V and 7 bases from J; bases unmatched to any gene: 11. The CDR3: CAWSLLGGFGQPQHF. The CDR3 DNA follows: TGTGCCTGGAGTTTACTAGGGGGCTTCGGACAGCCCCAGCATTTT.

The count of this clone is one. The rearrangement links TRBV12-5 to TRBJ1-2, with 7 bases lining up with TRBD1. The CDR3 loop spans 18 amino acids. Unmatched junction bases numbered 18, after V lost 2 bases and J lost 6 bases. CDR1 is LGHNT and CDR2 is FRNRAP in the germline V gene. The CDR3 DNA is TGTGCTAGTGGTTTGCTATACCTCTCCGACAGGGAGACAGATGGCTACACCTTC. Its protein product is CASGLLYLSDRETDGYTF.

The V and J genes are TRBV5-4 and TRBJ2-7, with D possibly TRBD2 on 5 matching bases. Trimming took 4 bases from V and 0 from J, leaving 11 bases between them. The CDR3 spans 14 residues. CDR1 and CDR2 from the germline V gene are SGHNT and YYREEE (reference sequence). Here the CDR3 DNA reads TGTGCCAGCAGCGATTTTGGGAGCTCCTACGAGCAGTACTTC. It translates to CASSDFGSSYEQYF.

This clone is deemed medium-sized. J is TRBJ1-2 and V is TRBV12-3 or TRBV12-4; no reliable D call. This CDR3 has 12 amino acids. Trimming stripped 5 bases from V and 0 bases from J, with 4 bases between. DNA for the CDR3: TGTGCCAGCAGTGCAGCTAACTATGGCTACACCTTC. It specifies CASSAANYGYTF.

This sequence joins TRBV6-6 and TRBJ2-3, with TRBD1 matching over 8 bases. Unmatched junction bases numbered 4, after V lost 2 bases and J lost 3 bases. The CDR3 sequence is 15 residues long. Germline lookup yields CDR1 MNHNY and CDR2 SVGAGI (reference sequence). The CDR3, as DNA: TGTGCCAGCAGTTACGGCAGGGGGCAGACAGATACGCAGTATTTT. Residues: CASSYGRGQTDTQYF.